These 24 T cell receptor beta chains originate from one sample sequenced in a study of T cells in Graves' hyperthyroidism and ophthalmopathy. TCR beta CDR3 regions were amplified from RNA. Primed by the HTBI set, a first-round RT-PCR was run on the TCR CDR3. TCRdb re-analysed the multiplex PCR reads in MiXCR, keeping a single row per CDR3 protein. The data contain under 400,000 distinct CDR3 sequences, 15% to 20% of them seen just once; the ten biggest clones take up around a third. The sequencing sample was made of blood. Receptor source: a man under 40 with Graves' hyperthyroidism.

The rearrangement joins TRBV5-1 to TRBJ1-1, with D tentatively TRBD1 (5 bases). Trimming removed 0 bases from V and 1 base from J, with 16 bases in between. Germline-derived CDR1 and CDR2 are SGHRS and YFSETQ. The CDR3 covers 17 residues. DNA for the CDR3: TGCGCCAGCAGCTTGGCCTGGACGGGGGGGAGGAACACTGAAGCTTTCTTT. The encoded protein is CASSLAWTGGRNTEAFF.

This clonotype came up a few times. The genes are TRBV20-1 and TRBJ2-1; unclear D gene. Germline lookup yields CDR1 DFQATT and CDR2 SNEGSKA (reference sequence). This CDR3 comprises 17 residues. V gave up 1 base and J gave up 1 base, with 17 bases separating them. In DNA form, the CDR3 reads TGCAGTGCTAGAGGCCCTCCGACTCGTCAGTCCTACAATGAGCAGTTCTTC. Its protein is CSARGPPTRQSYNEQFF.

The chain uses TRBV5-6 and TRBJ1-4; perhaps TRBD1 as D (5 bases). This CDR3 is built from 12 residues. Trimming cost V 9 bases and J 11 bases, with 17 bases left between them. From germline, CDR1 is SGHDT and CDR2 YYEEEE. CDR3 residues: CATRRGSEKLFF. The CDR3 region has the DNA TGTGCCACTCGTAGGGGTTCGGAGAAACTGTTTTTT.

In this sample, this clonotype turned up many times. The chain's CDR3 is CSARDRDYGYTF. For the CDR3, the DNA is TGCAGTGCTAGAGACAGGGACTATGGCTACACCTTC. This rearrangement joins TRBV20-1 to TRBJ1-2, with a possible D match to TRBD1 (5 bases). The length of the CDR3 is 12 residues. V lost 0 bases to trimming and J lost 3 bases, with 5 bases between them. Germline V gives CDR1 DFQATT, CDR2 SNEGSKA (reference sequence).

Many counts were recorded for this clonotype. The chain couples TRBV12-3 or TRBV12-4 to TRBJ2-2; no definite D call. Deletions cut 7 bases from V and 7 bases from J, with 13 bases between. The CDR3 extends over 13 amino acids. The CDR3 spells CASMFGSGGELFF. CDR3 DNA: TGTGCCAGCATGTTCGGCTCTGGCGGGGAGCTGTTTTTT.

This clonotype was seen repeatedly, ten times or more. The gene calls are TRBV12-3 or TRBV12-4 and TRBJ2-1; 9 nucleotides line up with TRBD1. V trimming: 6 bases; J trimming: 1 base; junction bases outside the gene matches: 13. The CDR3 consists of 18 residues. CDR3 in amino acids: CASSTPLGTGPSYNEQFF. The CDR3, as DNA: TGTGCCAGCAGCACCCCCCTCGGGACAGGGCCATCCTACAATGAGCAGTTCTTC.

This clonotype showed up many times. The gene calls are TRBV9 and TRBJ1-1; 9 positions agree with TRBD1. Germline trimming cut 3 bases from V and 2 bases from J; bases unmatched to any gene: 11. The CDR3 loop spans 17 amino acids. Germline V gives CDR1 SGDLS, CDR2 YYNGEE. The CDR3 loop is CASSDAPGQGFNTEAFF. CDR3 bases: TGTGCCAGCAGCGACGCACCGGGACAGGGCTTTAACACTGAAGCTTTCTTT. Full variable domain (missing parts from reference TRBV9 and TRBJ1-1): DSGVTQTPKHLITATGQRVTLRCSPRSGDLSVYWYQQSLDQGLQFLIQYYNGEERAKGNILERFSAQQFPDLHSELNLSSLELGDSALYFCASSDAPGQGFNTEAFFGQGTRLTVV.

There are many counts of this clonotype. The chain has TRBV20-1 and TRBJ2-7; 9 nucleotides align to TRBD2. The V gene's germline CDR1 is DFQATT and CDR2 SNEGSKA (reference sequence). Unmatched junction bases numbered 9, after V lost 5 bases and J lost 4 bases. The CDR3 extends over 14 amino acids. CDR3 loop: CSAFKASGNYEQYF. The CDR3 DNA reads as TGCAGTGCTTTCAAAGCTAGCGGGAATTACGAGCAGTACTTC.

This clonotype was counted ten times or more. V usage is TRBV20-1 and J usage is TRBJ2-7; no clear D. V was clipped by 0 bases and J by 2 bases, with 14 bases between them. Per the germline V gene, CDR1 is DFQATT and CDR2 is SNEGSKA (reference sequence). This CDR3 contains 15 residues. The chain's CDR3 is CSARDFRQPTYEQYF. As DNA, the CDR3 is TGCAGTGCTAGAGATTTCCGGCAGCCAACCTACGAGCAGTACTTC.

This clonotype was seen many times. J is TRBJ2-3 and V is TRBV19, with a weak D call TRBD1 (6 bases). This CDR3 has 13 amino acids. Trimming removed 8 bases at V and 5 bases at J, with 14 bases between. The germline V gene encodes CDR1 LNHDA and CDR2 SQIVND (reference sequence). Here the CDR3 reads CASRDSGVDTQYF. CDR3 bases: TGTGCCAGTCGGGATTCAGGGGTAGATACGCAGTATTTT.

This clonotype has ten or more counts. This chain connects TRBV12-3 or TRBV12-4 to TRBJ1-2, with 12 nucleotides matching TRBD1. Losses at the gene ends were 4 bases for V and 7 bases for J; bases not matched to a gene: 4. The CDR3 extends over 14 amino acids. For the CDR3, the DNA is TGTGCCAGCAGTTGGGGACAGGGGGCAATTGGCTACACCTTC. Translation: CASSWGQGAIGYTF.

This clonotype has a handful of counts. CDR3 region: CASSVDEGRRTEAFF. The CDR3 DNA follows: TGTGCCAGCAGCGTAGACGAGGGGCGGAGGACTGAAGCTTTCTTT. The chain joins TRBV9 to TRBJ1-1; the D gene is possibly TRBD1 (5 bases). The CDR3 loop spans 15 amino acids. Germline V lookup: CDR1 SGDLS, CDR2 YYNGEE. V lost 0 bases to trimming and J lost 5 bases, with 14 bases between them. The variable domain in full, with the rest retrieved from reference TRBV9 and TRBJ1-1, is DSGVTQTPKHLITATGQRVTLRCSPRSGDLSVYWYQQSLDQGLQFLIQYYNGEERAKGNILERFSAQQFPDLHSELNLSSLELGDSALYFCASSVDEGRRTEAFFGQGTRLTVV.

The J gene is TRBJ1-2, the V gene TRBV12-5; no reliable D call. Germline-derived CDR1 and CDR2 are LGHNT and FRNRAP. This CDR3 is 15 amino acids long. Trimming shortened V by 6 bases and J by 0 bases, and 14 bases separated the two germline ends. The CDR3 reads CASGHQAWTNYGYTF. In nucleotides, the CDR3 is TGTGCTAGTGGCCATCAAGCTTGGACTAACTATGGCTACACCTTC. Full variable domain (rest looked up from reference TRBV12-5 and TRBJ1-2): DARVTQTPRHKVTEMGQEVTMRCQPILGHNTVFWYRQTMMQGLELLAYFRNRAPLDDSGMPKDRFSAEMPDATLATLKIQPSEPRDSAVYFCASGHQAWTNYGYTFGSGTRLTVV.

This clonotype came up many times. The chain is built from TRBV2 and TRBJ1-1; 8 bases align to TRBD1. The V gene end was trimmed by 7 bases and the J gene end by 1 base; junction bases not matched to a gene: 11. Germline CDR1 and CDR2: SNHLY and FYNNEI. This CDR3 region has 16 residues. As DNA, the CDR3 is TGTGCCAGCATCGGGGACAGGATCCCTACGAACACTGAAGCTTTCTTT. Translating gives CASIGDRIPTNTEAFF.

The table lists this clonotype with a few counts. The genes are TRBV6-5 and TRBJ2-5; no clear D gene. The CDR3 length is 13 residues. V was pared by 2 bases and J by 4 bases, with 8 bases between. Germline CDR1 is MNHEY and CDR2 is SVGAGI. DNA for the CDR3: TGTGCCAGCAGTTACGTAGGTGGAGAGACCCAGTACTTC. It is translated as CASSYVGGETQYF.

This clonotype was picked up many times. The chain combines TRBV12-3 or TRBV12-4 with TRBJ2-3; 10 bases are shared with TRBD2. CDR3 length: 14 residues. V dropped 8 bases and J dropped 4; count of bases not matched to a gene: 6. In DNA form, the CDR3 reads TGTGCCAGCCTAGCGGGAGAGGTTCCAGATACGCAGTATTTT. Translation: CASLAGEVPDTQYF.

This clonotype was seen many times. The CDR3 loop is CASSAGASTDTQYF. CDR3 coding DNA: TGTGCCAGCAGCGCCGGCGCCTCCACAGATACGCAGTATTTT. V is TRBV9 and J is TRBJ2-3; D gene uncertain. Per the germline V gene, CDR1 is SGDLS and CDR2 is YYNGEE. This CDR3 region has 14 residues. Trimming left V 3 bases short and J 2 bases short, with 10 bases between.

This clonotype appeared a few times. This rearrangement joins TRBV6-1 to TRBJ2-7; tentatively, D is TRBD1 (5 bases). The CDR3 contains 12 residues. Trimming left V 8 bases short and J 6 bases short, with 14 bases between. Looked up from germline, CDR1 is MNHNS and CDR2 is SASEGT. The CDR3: CASGSTGPEQYF. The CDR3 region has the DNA TGTGCCAGCGGATCTACAGGCCCCGAGCAGTACTTC.

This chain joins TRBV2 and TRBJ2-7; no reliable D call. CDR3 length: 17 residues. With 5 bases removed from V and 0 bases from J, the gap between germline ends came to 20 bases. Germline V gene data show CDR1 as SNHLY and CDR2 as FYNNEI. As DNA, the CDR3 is TGTGCCAGCAGTACCGAGCTTGGCAGCTGGAGCTCCTACGAGCAGTACTTC. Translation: CASSTELGSWSSYEQYF.

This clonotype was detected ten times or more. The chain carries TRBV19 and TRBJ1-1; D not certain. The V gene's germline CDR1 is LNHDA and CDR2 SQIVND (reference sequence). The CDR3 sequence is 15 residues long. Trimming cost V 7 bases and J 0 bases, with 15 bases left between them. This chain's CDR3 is CASTPSAKMNTEAFF. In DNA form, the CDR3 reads TGTGCCAGTACCCCTTCCGCTAAAATGAACACTGAAGCTTTCTTT.

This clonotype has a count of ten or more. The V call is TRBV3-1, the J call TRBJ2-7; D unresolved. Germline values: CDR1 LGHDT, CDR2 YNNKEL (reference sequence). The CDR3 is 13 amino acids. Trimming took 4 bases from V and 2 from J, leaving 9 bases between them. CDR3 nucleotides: TGTGCCAGCAGCCCCCACAGACCCTACGAGCAGTACTTC. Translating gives CASSPHRPYEQYF.

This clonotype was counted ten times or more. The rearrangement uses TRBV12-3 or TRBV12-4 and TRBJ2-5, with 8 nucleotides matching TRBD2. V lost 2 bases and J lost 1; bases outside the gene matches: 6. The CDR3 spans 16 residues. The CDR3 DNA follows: TGTGCCAGCAGTTTAATACCCGGGACTAGCCAAGAGACCCAGTACTTC. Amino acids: CASSLIPGTSQETQYF.

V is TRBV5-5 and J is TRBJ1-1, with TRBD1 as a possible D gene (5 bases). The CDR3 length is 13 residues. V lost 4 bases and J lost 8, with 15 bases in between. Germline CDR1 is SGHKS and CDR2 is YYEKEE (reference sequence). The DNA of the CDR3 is TGTGCCAGCAGCCTCGGGGGGAGTTGGGAAGCTTTCTTT. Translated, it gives CASSLGGSWEAFF.

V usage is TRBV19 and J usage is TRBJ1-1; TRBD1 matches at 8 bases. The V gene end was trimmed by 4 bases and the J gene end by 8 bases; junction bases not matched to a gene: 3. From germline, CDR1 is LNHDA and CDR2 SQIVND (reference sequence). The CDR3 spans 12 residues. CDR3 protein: CASSTRTGEAFF. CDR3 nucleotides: TGTGCCAGTAGTACCCGGACAGGGGAAGCTTTCTTT.